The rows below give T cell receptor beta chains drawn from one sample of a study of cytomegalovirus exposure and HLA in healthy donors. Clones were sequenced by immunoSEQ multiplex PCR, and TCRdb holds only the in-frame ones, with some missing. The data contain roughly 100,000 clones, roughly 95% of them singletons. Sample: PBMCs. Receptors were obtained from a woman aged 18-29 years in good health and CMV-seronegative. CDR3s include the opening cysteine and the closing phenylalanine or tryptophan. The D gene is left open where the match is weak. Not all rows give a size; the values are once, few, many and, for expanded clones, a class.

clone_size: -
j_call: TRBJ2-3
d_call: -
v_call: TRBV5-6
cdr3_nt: TGTGCCAGCAGCCGACTCCAGTTGCGCACAGATACGCAGTATTTT
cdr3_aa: CASSRLQLRTDTQYF

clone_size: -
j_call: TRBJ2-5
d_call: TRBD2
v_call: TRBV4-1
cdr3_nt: TGCGCCAGCAGCCAAGGCGGGAGGGAGACCCAGTACTTC
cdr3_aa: CASSQGGRETQYF

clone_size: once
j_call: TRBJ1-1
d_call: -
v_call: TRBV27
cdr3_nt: TGTGCCAGCAGGGACTCTTACACTGAAGCTTTCTTT
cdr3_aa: CASRDSYTEAFF

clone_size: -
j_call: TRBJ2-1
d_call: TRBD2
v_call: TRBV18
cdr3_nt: TGTGCCAGCTCACCACCGGGACTAGCGGAGGAGCAGTTCTTC
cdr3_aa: CASSPPGLAEEQFF

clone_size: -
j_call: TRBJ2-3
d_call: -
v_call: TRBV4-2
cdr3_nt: TGTGCCAGCAGCCTCGGGACTAGCACAGATACGCAGTATTTT
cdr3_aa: CASSLGTSTDTQYF

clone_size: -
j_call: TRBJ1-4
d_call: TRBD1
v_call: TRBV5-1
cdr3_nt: TGCGCCAGCAGCCCACAGGGGGGAAAGGAAAAACTGTTTTTT
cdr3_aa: CASSPQGGKEKLFF

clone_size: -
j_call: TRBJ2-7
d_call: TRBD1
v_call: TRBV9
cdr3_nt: TGTGCCAGCAGCGGGGGACAGTCTCCCTACGAGCAGTACTTC
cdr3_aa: CASSGGQSPYEQYF

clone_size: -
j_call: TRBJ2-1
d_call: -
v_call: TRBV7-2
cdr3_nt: TGTGCCAGCAGCTTCTATAGCCAAAGCGATGAGCAGTTCTTC
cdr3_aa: CASSFYSQSDEQFF

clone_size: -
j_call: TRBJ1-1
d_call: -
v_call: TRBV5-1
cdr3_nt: TGCGCCAGCAGCTTGGGCTGGGACTTTGAAGCTTTCTTT
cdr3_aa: CASSLGWDFEAFF

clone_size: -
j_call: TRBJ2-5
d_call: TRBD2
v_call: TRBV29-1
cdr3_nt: TGCAGCGTTGACCCAGCGGGAGGGGAGACCCAGTACTTC
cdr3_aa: CSVDPAGGETQYF

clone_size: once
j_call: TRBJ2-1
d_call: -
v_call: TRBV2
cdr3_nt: TGTGCCAGCACGATGCACGAGGGTGGGAAGGAGGCAGAGCAGTTCTTC
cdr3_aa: CASTMHEGGKEAEQFF

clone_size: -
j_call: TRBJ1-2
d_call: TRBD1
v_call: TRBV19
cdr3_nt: TGTGCCAGTAGTATGGGGACAGGGGTGTATGGCTATGGCTACACCTTC
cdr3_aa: CASSMGTGVYGYGYTF

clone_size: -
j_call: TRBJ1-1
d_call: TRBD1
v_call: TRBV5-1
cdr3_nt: TGCGCCAGCAGCCAATCGACAGGGCTGAACACTGAAGCTTTCTTT
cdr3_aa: CASSQSTGLNTEAFF

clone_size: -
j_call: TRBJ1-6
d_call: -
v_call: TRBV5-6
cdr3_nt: TGTGCCAGCAGCTTGGGCAGGAATAATTCACCCCTCCACTTT
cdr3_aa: CASSLGRNNSPLHF

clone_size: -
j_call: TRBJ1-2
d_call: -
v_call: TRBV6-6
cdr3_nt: TGTGCCAGCAGTTACGAGCAGGGTGCCTATGGCTACACCTTC
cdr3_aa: CASSYEQGAYGYTF

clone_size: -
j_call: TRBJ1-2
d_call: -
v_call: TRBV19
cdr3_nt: TGTGCCAGTAGTTCTGGAAGTACCAACGCAGGCGGCTACACCTTC
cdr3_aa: CASSSGSTNAGGYTF

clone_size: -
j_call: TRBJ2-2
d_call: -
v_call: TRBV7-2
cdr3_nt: TGTGCCAGCAGCTTAACAGGAGCCTACACCGGGGAGCTGTTTTTT
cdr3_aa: CASSLTGAYTGELFF

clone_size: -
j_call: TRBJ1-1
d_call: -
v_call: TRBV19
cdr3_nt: TGTGCCAGTAGCCGAATTACTGCGGGGGGGGCTGAAGCTTTCTTT
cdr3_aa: CASSRITAGGAEAFF

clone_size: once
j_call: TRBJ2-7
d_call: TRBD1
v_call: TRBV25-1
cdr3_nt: TGTGCCAGCAGCACGACAGGGGTCCGCTACGAGCAGTACTTC
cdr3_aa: CASSTTGVRYEQYF

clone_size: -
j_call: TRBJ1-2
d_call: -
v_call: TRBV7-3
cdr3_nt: TGTGCCATTGCGAACAGGGTCGCCAGCGACGGTGGCTACACCTTC
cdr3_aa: CAIANRVASDGGYTF

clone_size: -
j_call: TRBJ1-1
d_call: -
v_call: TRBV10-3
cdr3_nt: TGTGCCATCAGTGATATAGTAGGGGAAACTGAAGCTTTCTTT
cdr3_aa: CAISDIVGETEAFF

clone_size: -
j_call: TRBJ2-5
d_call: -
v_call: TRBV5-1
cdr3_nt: TGCGCCAGCAGCTTTCGAGAGACCCAGTACTTC
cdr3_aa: CASSFRETQYF

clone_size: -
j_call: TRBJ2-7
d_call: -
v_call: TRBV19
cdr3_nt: TGTGCCAGTAGTATCAATCGGTACGAGCAGTACTTC
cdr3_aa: CASSINRYEQYF

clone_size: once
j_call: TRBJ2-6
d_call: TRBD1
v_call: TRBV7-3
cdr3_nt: TGTGCCAGCAGCCTGGGACAGGGCGGTGGGGCCAACGTCCTGACTTTC
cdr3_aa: CASSLGQGGGANVLTF

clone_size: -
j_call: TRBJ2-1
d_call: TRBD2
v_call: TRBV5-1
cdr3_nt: TGCGCCAGCAGCTTCTCTAGCGGGAGGGCCGGTTACAATGAGCAGTTCTTC
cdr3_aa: CASSFSSGRAGYNEQFF

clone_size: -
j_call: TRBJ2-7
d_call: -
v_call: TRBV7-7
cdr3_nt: TGTGCTAGCAGCTTAGCGCGGGACTACGAGCAGTACTTC
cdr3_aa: CASSLARDYEQYF

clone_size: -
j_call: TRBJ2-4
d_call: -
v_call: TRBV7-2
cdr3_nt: TGTGCCAGCAGCCCCAACAGACAACTTCCCATTCAGTACTTC
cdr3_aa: CASSPNRQLPIQYF

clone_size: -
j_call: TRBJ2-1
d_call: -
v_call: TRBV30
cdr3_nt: TGTGCCTGGTCCACGGGTTGGGGGCCGGATGTAAATGAGCAGTTCTTC
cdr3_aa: CAWSTGWGPDVNEQFF

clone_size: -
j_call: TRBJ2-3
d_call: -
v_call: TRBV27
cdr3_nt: TGTGCCAGCAGTTTATTCGGCGGGGGCCTCACAGATACGCAGTATTTT
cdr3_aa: CASSLFGGGLTDTQYF

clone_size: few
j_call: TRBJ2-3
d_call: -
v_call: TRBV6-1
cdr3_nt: TGTGCCAGCAGTGAAAGGTCTAGTGGCGCAGATACGCAGTATTTT
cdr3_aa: CASSERSSGADTQYF

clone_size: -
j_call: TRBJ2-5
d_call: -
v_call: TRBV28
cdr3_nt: TGTGCCAGCAGTTTAATAACAGGGAGGGGACAAGAGACCCAGTACTTC
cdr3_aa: CASSLITGRGQETQYF

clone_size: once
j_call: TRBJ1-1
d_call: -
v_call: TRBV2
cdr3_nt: TGTGCCAGCAGTGGTGGAGACAACACTGAAGCTTTCTTT
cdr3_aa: CASSGGDNTEAFF

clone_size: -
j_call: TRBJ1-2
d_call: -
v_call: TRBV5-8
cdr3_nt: TGTGCCAGCAGCTTCCCCCAGACAGGCCGCCTTAACTATGGCTACACCTTC
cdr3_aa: CASSFPQTGRLNYGYTF

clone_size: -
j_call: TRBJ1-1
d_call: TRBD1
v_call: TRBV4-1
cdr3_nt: TGCGCCAGCAGCCAAGATCAGGGGGTCAGGACTGAAGCTTTCTTT
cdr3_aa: CASSQDQGVRTEAFF

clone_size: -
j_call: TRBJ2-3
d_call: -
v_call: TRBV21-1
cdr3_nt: TGTGCCAGCAGGCACAGGGTCGGCACAGATACGCAGTATTTT
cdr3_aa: CASRHRVGTDTQYF

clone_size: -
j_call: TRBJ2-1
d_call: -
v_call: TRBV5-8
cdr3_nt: TGTGCCAGCAGGGCTTGGGGCCGGTCCTACAATGAGCAGTTCTTC
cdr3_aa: CASRAWGRSYNEQFF

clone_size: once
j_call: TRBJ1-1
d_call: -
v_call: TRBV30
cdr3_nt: TGTGCCTGGAGTGTTGGGTATGCGGACACTGAAGCTTTCTTT
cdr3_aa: CAWSVGYADTEAFF

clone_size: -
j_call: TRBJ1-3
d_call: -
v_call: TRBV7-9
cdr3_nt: TGTGCCAGCAGCCCGCGACAGGGAAACACCATATATTTT
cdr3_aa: CASSPRQGNTIYF

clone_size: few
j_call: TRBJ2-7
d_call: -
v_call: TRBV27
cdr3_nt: TGTGCCAGAAATCGGACAGAGAGCTCCTACGAGCAGTACTTC
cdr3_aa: CARNRTESSYEQYF

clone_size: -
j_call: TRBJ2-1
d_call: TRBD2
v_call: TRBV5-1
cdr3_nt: TGCGCCAGCACTGAGGGACTAGCGGCCTACAATGAGCAGTTCTTC
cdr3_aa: CASTEGLAAYNEQFF

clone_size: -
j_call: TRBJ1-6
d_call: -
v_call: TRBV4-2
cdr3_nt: TGTGCCAGCGCGGACAGTGCCAATTCACCCCTCCACTTT
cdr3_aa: CASADSANSPLHF

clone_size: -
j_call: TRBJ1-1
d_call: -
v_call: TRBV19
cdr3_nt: TGTGCCAGTAGTATAGGATCAGGGCTCACTGAAGCTTTCTTT
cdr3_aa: CASSIGSGLTEAFF